This T cell receptor beta chain was retrieved from a study of blood T cell repertoires in COVID-19. Whole-study context: The United States, Italy and Spain provided the acute and convalescent COVID-19 samples. PBMCs, B-cell-depleted T cells, or T cells were the source of the cDNA or gDNA that made up the material.

This CDR3 region has 15 residues. Germline V lookup: CDR1 LNHDA, CDR2 SQIVND (reference sequence). The J segment lost 2 bases and the V segment lost 6 bases, leaving 5 bases of the junction unmatched. Original processing notes: Estimates of nucleated cell counts were drawn from the amplification of reference gene primers. Only in-frame clones appear in the TCRdb table, and some are missing; sequencing was by immunoSEQ multiplex PCR. The V and J calls and clone size were taken over from that table, and D and trimming were inferred from the DNA. The data hold around 84,000 clones, with about 70% observed a single time.

This TCR was sampled from a man in his fifties or sixties with active or convalescent COVID-19. The specimen was peripheral blood. The genes are TRBV19 and TRBJ2-3, with TRBD2 matching 10 bases. CDR3: CASSPAGGVTDTQYF. The CDR3 nucleotides read TGTGCCAGTAGCCCAGCGGGGGGGGTCACAGATACGCAGTATTTT.